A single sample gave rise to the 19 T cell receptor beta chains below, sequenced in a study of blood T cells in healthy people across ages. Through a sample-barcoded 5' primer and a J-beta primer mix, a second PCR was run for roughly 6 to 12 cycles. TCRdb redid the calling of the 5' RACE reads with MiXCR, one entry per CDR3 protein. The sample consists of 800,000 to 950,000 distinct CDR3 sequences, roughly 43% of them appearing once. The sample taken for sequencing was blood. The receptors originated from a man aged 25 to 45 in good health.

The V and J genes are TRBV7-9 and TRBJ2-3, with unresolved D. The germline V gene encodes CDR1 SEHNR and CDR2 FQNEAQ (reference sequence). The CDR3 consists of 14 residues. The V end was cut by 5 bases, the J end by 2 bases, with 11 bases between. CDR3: CASSVLAFTDTQYF. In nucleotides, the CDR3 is TGTGCCAGCAGCGTCTTGGCCTTCACAGATACGCAGTATTTT.

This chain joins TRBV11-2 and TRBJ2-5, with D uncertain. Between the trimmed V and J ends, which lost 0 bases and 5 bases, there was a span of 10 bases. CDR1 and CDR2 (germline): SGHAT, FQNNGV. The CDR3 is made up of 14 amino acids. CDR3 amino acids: CASSLEGWAETQYF. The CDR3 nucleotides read TGTGCCAGCAGCTTAGAAGGGTGGGCGGAGACCCAGTACTTC. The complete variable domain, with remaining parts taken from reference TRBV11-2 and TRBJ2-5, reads EAGVAQSPRYKIIEKRQSVAFWCNPISGHATLYWYQQILGQGPKLLIQFQNNGVVDDSQLPKDRFSAERLKGVDSTLKIQPAKLEDSAVYLCASSLEGWAETQYFGPGTRLLVL.

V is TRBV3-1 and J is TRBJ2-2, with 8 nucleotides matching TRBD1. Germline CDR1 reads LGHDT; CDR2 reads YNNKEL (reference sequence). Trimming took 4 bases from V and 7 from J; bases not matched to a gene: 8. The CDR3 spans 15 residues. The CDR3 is CASSRTGYGSGELFF. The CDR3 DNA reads TGTGCCAGCAGCCGGACAGGGTACGGGAGCGGGGAGCTGTTTTTT. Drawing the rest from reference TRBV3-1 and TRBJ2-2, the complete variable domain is DTAVSQTPKYLVTQMGNDKSIKCEQNLGHDTMYWYKQDSKKFLKIMFSYNNKELIINETVPNRFSPKSPDKAHLNLHINSLELGDSAVYFCASSRTGYGSGELFFGEGSRLTVL.

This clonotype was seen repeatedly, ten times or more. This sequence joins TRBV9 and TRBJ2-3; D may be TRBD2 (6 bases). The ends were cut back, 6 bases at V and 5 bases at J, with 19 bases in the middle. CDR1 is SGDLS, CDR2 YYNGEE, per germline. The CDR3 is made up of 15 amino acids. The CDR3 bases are TGTGCCAGCAATCCACGTGGGGGGTCCGGAGATACGCAGTATTTT. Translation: CASNPRGGSGDTQYF.

The CDR3 here is CSARAQGNSPLHF. The CDR3 DNA follows: TGCAGTGCTAGAGCGCAGGGCAATTCACCCCTCCACTTT. This chain links TRBV20-1 with TRBJ1-6; tentatively, D is TRBD1 (5 bases). With 1 base removed from V and 7 bases from J, the gap between germline ends came to 8 bases. This CDR3 is built from 13 residues. The germline gives CDR1 DFQATT, CDR2 SNEGSKA (reference sequence).

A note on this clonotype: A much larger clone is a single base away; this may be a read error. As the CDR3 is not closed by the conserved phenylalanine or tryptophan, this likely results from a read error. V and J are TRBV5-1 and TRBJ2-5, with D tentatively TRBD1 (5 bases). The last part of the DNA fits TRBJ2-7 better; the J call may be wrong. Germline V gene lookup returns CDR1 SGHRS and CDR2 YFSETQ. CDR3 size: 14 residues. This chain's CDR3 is CASSLSEWGDEQYY. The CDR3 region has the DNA TGCGCCAGCAGCTTGTCGGAGTGGGGCGACGAGCAGTACTAC.

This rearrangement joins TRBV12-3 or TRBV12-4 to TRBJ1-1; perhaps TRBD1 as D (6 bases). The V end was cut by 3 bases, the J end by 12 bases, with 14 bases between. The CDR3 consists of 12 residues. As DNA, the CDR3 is TGTGCCAGCAGTTTCCTAGGGGGGGCAACTTTCTTT. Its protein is CASSFLGGATFF.

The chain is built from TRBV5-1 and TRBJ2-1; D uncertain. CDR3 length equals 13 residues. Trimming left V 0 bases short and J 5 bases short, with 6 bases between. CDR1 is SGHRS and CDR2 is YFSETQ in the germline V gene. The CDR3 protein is CASSLVHDNEQFF. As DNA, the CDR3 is TGCGCCAGCAGCTTGGTACACGACAATGAGCAGTTCTTC.

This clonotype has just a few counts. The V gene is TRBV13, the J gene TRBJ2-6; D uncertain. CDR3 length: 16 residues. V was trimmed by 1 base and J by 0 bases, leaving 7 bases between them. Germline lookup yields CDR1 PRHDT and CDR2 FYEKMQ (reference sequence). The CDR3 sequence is CASSLDWSSGANVLTF. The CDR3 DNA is TGTGCCAGCAGCTTAGATTGGAGCTCTGGGGCCAACGTCCTGACTTTC. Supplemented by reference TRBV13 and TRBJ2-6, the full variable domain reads AAGVIQSPRHLIKEKRETATLKCYPIPRHDTVYWYQQGPGQDPQFLISFYEKMQSDKGSIPDRFSAQQFSDYHSELNMSSLELGDSALYFCASSLDWSSGANVLTFGAGSRLTVL.

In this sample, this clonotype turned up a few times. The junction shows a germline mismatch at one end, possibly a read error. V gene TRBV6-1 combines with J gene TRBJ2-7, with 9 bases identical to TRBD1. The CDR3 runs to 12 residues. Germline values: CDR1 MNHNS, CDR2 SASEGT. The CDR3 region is CSGGQGFYEQYF. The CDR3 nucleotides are TGCTCGGGGGGACAGGGTTTCTACGAGCAGTACTTC.

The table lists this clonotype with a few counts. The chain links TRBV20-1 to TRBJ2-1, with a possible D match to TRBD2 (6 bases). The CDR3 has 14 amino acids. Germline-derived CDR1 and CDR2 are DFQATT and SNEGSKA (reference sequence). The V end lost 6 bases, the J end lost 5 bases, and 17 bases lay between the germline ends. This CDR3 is CSARAGTVHNEQFF. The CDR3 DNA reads TGCAGTGCCCGGGCCGGGACTGTACACAATGAGCAGTTCTTC.

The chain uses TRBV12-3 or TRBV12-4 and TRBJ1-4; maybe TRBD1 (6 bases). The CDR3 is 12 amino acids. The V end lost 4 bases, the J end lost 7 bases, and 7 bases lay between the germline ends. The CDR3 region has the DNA TGTGCCAGCAGTTCGACAGGTGAAAAACTGTTTTTT. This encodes CASSSTGEKLFF.

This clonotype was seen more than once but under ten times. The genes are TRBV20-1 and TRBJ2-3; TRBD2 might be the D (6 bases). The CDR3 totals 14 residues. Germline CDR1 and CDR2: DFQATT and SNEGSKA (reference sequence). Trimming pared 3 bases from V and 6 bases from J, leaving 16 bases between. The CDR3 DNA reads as TGCAGTGCTAGGGGCTACGGGGGATTGGATACGCAGTATTTT. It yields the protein CSARGYGGLDTQYF.

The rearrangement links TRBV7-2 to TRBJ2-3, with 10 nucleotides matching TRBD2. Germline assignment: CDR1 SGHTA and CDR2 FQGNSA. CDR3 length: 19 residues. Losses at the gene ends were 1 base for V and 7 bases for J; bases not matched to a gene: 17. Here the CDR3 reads CASSLEGAGGIGARNTQYF. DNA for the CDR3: TGTGCCAGCAGCTTAGAGGGAGCGGGGGGGATTGGTGCGCGGAATACGCAGTATTTT.

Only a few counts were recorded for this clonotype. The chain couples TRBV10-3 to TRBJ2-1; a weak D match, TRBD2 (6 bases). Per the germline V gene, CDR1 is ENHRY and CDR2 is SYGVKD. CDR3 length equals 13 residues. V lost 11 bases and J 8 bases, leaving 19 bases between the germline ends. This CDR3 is CASTNPGSYEQFF. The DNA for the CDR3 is TGTGCCTCTACCAACCCCGGGAGCTATGAGCAGTTCTTC.

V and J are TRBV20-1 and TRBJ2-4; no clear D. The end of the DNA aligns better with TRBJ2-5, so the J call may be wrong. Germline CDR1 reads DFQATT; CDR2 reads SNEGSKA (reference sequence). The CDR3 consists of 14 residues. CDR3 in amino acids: CSARDLSQPGTQYF. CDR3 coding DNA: TGCAGTGCTAGAGATTTAAGTCAACCAGGGACCCAGTACTTC.

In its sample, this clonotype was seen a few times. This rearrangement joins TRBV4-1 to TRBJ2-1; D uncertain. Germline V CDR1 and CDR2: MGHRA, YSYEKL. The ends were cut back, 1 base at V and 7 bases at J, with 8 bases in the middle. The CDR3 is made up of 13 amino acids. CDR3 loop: CASSQGGWNEQFF. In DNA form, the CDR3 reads TGCGCCAGCAGCCAAGGCGGCTGGAATGAGCAGTTCTTC.

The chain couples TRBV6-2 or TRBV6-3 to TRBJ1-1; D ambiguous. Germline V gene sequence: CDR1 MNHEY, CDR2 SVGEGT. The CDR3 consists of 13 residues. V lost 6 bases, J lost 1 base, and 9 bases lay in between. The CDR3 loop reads CASRAIKNTEAFF. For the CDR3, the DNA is TGTGCCAGCAGGGCTATTAAGAACACTGAAGCTTTCTTT.

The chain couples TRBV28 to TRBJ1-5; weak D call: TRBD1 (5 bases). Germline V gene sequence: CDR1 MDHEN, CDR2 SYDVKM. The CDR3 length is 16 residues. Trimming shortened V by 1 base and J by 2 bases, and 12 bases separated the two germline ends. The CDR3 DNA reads TGTGCCAGCAGTTTATCCACCGGGGGGGGCAATCAGCCCCAGCATTTT. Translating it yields CASSLSTGGGNQPQHF.